This T cell receptor (beta chain) was documented in a study of cytomegalovirus exposure and HLA in healthy donors. Study background: Unique TCR beta sequences numbering 120 million or so came from 150 million to 200 million T cells in an earlier analysis. Early released data had tens of millions of unique TCRs, all coming from HLA-typed donors. General study points: There were some public TCRs occurring in many donors, but most TCR sequences were rare.

On this clone itself: Antigen: not known.

Primers for the PCR totalled 60 Vbeta and 13 Jbeta. Method: immunoSEQ multiplex PCR; TCRdb's copy keeps in-frame clones and lacks some. The sample includes about 200,000 clones, around 85% of them seen just once. Healthy bone marrow donors made up the cohort. The clonotype originates from a man in his fifties in good health and CMV-seronegative. Source material: PBMCs.

CDR3 loop: CATSVREDPYNEQFF. CDR3 DNA sequence: TGTGCCACCAGCGTTCGGGAGGACCCCTACAATGAGCAGTTCTTC. The rearrangement joins TRBV15 to TRBJ2-1, with 7 bases matching TRBD2. This CDR3 is 15 amino acids long. Per the germline V gene, CDR1 is LNHNV and CDR2 is YYDKDF (reference sequence). The V and J ends lost 5 bases and 2 bases, in that order; junction bases with no gene match: 6.